The 4 T cell receptor beta chains presented below share a single source sample, sequenced in a study of T cell responses to AZD1222 COVID-19 vaccine. Method: immunoSEQ multiplex PCR; TCRdb's copy keeps in-frame clones and lacks some. The sample has 80,000 to 100,000 clones, over 75% seen once. The sample in question was peripheral blood, obtained on day 0 of AZD1222 vaccination. These receptors all come from an adult in good health.

The genes are TRBV28 and TRBJ1-2; a weak D match, TRBD1 (5 bases). Germline CDR1 MDHEN, CDR2 SYDVKM. With 7 bases removed from V and 2 bases from J, the gap between germline ends came to 14 bases. The CDR3 sequence is 14 residues long. This CDR3 is CASTRAGPNYGYTF. Written as DNA, the CDR3 is TGTGCCAGCACCCGGGCAGGGCCCAACTATGGCTACACCTTC.

The chain has TRBV10-3 and TRBJ1-1, with D possibly TRBD1 on 5 matching bases. Trimming left V 10 bases short and J 0 bases short, with 12 bases between. From germline, CDR1 is ENHRY and CDR2 SYGVKD. CDR3 length: 13 residues. CDR3 protein: CATEGFMNTEAFF. The CDR3 DNA is TGTGCCACAGAGGGGTTTATGAACACTGAAGCTTTCTTT.

The chain employs TRBV9 and TRBJ1-2; a possible D gene is TRBD1 (5 bases). The CDR3 contains 15 residues. Germline V CDR1 and CDR2: SGDLS, YYNGEE. Trimming removed 0 bases from V and 3 bases from J, with 12 bases in between. In DNA form, the CDR3 reads TGTGCCAGCAGCGTAGAGGGATCAGGGCACTATGGCTACACCTTC. This encodes CASSVEGSGHYGYTF.

CDR3 DNA sequence: TGTGCCAGCAGCCCGACCGGGATGCCTAATGAAAAACTGTTTTTT. Translation: CASSPTGMPNEKLFF. V is TRBV3-1 (or the pseudogene TRBV3-2) and J is TRBJ1-4; D is ambiguous. The CDR3 extends over 15 amino acids. Looked up from germline, CDR1 is LGHDT and CDR2 is YNNKEL (reference sequence). V lost 4 bases and J 3 bases, leaving 12 bases between the germline ends.